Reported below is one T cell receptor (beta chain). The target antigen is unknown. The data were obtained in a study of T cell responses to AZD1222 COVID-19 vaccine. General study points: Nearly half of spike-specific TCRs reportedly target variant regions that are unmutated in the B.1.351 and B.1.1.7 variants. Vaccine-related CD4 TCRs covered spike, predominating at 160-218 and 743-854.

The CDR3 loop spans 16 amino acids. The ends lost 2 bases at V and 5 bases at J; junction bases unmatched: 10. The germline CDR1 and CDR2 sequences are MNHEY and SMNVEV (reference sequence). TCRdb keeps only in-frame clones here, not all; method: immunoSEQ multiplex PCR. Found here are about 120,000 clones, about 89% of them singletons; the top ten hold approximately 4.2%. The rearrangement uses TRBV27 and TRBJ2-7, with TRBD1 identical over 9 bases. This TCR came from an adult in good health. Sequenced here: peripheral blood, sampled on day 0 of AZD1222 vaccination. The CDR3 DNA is TGTGCCAGCAGTTTACCTCCGGGACAGGGAAGTCACGAGCAGTACTTC. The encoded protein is CASSLPPGQGSHEQYF.